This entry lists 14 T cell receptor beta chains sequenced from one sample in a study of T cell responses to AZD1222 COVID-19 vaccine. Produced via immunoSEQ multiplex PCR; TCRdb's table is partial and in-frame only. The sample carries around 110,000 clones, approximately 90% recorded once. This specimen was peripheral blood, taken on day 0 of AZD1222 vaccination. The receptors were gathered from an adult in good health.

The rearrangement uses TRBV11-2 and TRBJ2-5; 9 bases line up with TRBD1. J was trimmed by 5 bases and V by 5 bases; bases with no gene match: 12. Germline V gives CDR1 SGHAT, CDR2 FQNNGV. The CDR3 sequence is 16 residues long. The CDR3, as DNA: TGTGCCAGCAGCCTCGTCGAACAGGGGGCTAGGGAGACCCAGTACTTC. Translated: CASSLVEQGARETQYF.

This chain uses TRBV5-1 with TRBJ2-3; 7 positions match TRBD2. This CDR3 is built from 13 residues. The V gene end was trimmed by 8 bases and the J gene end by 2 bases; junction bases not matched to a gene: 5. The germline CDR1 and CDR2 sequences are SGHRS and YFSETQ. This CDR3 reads CASSSGFTDTQYF. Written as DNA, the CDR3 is TGCGCCAGTTCTAGCGGTTTCACAGATACGCAGTATTTT. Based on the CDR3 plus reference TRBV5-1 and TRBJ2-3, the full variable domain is KAGVTQTPRYLIKTRGQQVTLSCSPISGHRSVSWYQQTPGQGLQFLFEYFSETQRNKGNFPGRFSGRQFSNSRSEMNVSTLELGDSALYLCASSSGFTDTQYFGPGTRLTVL.

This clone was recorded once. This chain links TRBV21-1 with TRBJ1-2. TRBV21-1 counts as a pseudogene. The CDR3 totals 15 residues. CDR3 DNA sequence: TGTGCCAGCCCCCATTCCGGGCTTCGGAACTATGGCTACACCTTC. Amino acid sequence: CASPHSGLRNYGYTF.

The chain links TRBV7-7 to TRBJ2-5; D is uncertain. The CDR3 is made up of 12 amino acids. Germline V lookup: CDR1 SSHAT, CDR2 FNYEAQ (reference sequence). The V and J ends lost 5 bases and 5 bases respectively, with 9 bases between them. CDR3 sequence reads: CASSPQGETQYF. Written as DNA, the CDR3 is TGTGCCAGCAGCCCTCAAGGGGAGACCCAGTACTTC. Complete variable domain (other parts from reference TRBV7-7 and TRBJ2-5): GAGVSQSPRYKVTKRGQDVTLRCDPISSHATLYWYQQALGQGPEFLTYFNYEAQPDKSGLPSDRFSAERPEGSISTLTIQRTEQRDSAMYRCASSPQGETQYFGPGTRLLVL.

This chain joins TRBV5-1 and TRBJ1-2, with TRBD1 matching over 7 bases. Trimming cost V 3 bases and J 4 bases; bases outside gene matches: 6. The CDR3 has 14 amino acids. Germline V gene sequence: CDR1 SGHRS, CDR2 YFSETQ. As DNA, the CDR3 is TGCGCCAGCAGCTCCGGACAGGTCAGCTATGGCTACACCTTC. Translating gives CASSSGQVSYGYTF.

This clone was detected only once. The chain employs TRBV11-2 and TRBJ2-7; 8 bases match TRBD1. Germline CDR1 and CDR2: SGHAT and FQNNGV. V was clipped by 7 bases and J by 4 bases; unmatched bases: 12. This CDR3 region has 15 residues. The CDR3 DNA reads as TGTGCCAGCACCCGATTAGGACAGGGTATTTACGAGCAGTACTTC. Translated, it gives CASTRLGQGIYEQYF.

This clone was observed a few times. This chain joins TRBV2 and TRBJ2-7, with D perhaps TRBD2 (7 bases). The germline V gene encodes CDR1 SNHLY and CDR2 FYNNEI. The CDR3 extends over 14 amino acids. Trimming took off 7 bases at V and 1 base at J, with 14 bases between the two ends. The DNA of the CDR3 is TGTGCCAGCAACCGGGGGGCGAGGTCCTACGAGCAGTACTTC. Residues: CASNRGARSYEQYF.

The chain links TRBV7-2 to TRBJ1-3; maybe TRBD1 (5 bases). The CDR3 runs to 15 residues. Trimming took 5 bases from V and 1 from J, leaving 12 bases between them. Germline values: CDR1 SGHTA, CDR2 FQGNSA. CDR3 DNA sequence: TGTGCCAGCAGCAATCTGGGGGGGTCTGGAAACACCATATATTTT. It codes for CASSNLGGSGNTIYF. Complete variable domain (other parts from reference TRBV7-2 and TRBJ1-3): GAGVSQSPSNKVTEKGKDVELRCDPISGHTALYWYRQSLGQGLEFLIYFQGNSAPDKSGLPSDRFSAERTGGSVSTLTIQRTQQEDSAVYLCASSNLGGSGNTIYFGEGSWLTVV.

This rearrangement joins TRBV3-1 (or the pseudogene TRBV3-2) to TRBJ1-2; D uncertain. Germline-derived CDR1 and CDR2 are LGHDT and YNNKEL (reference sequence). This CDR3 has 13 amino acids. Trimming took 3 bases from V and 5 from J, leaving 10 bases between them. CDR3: CASSHGASYGYTF. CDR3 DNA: TGTGCCAGCAGCCACGGAGCTTCTTATGGCTACACCTTC.

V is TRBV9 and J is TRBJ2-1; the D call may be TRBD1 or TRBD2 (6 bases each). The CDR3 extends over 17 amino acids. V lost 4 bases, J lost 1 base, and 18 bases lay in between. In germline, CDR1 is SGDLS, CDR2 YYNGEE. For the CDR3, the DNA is TGTGCCAGCAGCCCCGGTGGGGGCGGGGTTTCCTACAATGAGCAGTTCTTC. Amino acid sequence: CASSPGGGGVSYNEQFF.

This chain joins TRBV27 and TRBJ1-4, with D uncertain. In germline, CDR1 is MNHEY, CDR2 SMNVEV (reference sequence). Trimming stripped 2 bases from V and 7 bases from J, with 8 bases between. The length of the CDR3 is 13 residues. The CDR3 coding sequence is TGTGCCAGCAGTTTAAGGCCCAGTGAAAAACTGTTTTTT. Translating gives CASSLRPSEKLFF.

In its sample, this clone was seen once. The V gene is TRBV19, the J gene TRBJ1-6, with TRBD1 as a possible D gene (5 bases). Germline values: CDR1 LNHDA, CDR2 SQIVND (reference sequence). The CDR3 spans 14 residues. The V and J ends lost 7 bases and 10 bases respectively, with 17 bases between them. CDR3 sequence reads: CASTAGTQGSPLHF. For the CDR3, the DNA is TGTGCCAGTACCGCCGGGACGCAGGGCTCACCCCTCCACTTT.

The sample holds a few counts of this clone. CDR3 loop: CATSEGRRDWETQYF. DNA for the CDR3: TGTGCCACCAGTGAGGGGCGCAGGGACTGGGAGACCCAGTACTTC. The chain recombines TRBV24-1 with TRBJ2-5, with D perhaps matching TRBD2 (6 bases). Trimming removed 4 bases at V and 5 bases at J, with 16 bases between. The CDR3 has 15 residues. Germline V CDR1 and CDR2: KGHDR, SFDVKD.

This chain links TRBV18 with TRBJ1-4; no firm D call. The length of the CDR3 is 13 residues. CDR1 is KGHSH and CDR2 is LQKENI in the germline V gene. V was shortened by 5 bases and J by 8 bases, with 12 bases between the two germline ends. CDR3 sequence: CASSGDRAEKLFF. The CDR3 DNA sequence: TGTGCCAGCTCAGGGGATCGGGCAGAAAAACTGTTTTTT.